This passage covers 23 T cell receptor beta chains from one sample sequenced in a study of cytomegalovirus exposure and HLA in healthy donors. A multiplex PCR was run with 60 Vbeta primers and 13 Jbeta primers. The method was immunoSEQ multiplex PCR; TCRdb's version includes in-frame clones alone and lacks a portion of them. The table records about 180,000 clones, around 80% of them present only once. The sample comprised PBMCs. The source is a man aged 35-49 years in good health and CMV-seronegative.

CDR3 amino acids: CASTLNIAGRDEQFF. CDR3 bases: TGTGCCAGCACACTCAATATAGCGGGAAGAGATGAGCAGTTCTTC. J is TRBJ2-1 and V is TRBV18; 8 bases fit TRBD2. Losses at the gene ends were 8 bases for V and 8 bases for J; bases not matched to a gene: 14. This CDR3 spans 15 amino acids. Looked up from germline, CDR1 is KGHSH and CDR2 is LQKENI.

The sample holds one count of this clone. The chain uses TRBV5-1 and TRBJ1-1; D unclear. This CDR3 comprises 14 residues. The V and J ends lost 4 bases and 1 base respectively, with 11 bases between them. Germline-derived CDR1 and CDR2 are SGHRS and YFSETQ. The CDR3 sequence: CASSPRSANTEAFF. The CDR3 nucleotides are TGCGCCAGCAGCCCGAGGTCAGCGAACACTGAAGCTTTCTTT.

The chain couples TRBV14 to TRBJ1-1; D not certain. This CDR3 is 17 amino acids long. Trimming stripped 0 bases from V and 0 bases from J, with 14 bases between. Germline V CDR1 and CDR2: SGHDN, FVKESK. The CDR3 region is CASSQDKGVIMNTEAFF. Written as DNA, the CDR3 is TGTGCCAGCAGCCAAGATAAAGGAGTCATCATGAACACTGAAGCTTTCTTT.

V and J are TRBV19 and TRBJ2-7, with 7 bases identical to TRBD1. V lost 4 bases, J lost 4 bases, and 7 bases stayed unmatched. The germline gives CDR1 LNHDA, CDR2 SQIVND (reference sequence). This CDR3 region has 14 residues. DNA for the CDR3: TGTGCCAGTAGTACCCGACAGGGAATTTACGAGCAGTACTTC. Protein product: CASSTRQGIYEQYF. The variable domain in full, completed from reference TRBV19 and TRBJ2-7, reads DGGITQSPKYLFRKEGQNVTLSCEQNLNHDAMYWYRQDPGQGLRLIYYSQIVNDFQKGDIAEGYSVSREKKESFPLTVTSAQKNPTAFYLCASSTRQGIYEQYFGPGTRLTVT.

Written as DNA, the CDR3 is TGCGCCAGCAGCGTAGGAGCGGGCTTAAATGAAAAACTGTTTTTT. This codes for CASSVGAGLNEKLFF. This chain joins TRBV5-1 and TRBJ1-4; no clear D gene. With 4 bases removed from V and 5 bases from J, the gap between germline ends came to 15 bases. The CDR3 length is 15 residues. Germline lookup yields CDR1 SGHRS and CDR2 YFSETQ.

The V call is TRBV5-1, the J call TRBJ1-6; D perhaps matches TRBD1 (5 bases). CDR3 size: 17 residues. V dropped 2 bases and J dropped 0 bases, with 12 bases sitting between them. CDR1 is SGHRS and CDR2 is YFSETQ in the germline V gene. The CDR3: CASSLGEASSYNSPLHF. CDR3 bases: TGCGCCAGCAGCTTAGGGGAGGCGAGCTCCTATAATTCACCCCTCCACTTT.

The gene calls are TRBV19 and TRBJ2-7, with 7 bases aligning to TRBD2. The CDR3 length is 17 residues. Germline assignment: CDR1 LNHDA and CDR2 SQIVND (reference sequence). After removal of 0 bases from V and 4 bases from J, the junction contained 12 bases not matched to a gene. In DNA form, the CDR3 reads TGTGCCAGTAGTATAGATTCCGGGACTACTTCCAGATACGAGCAGTACTTC. Protein product: CASSIDSGTTSRYEQYF. Looking up the rest from reference TRBV19 and TRBJ2-7 gives the full variable domain: DGGITQSPKYLFRKEGQNVTLSCEQNLNHDAMYWYRQDPGQGLRLIYYSQIVNDFQKGDIAEGYSVSREKKESFPLTVTSAQKNPTAFYLCASSIDSGTTSRYEQYFGPGTRLTVT.

The genes are TRBV5-4 and TRBJ2-5, with a weak D call TRBD1 (6 bases). The CDR3 contains 14 residues. Germline V gives CDR1 SGHNT, CDR2 YYREEE (reference sequence). The V and J ends lost 5 bases and 3 bases respectively, with 14 bases between them. CDR3 in amino acids: CASRPLDSEETQYF. The CDR3 DNA is TGTGCCAGCAGACCCCTGGACAGCGAAGAGACCCAGTACTTC.

The chain links TRBV2 to TRBJ2-6, with D unclear. Trimming shortened V by 4 bases and J by 3 bases, and 10 bases separated the two germline ends. CDR1 is SNHLY and CDR2 is FYNNEI in the germline V gene. The CDR3 covers 15 residues. The CDR3 region has the DNA TGTGCCAGCAGTGGATACTTGAATGGGGCCAACGTCCTGACTTTC. It yields the protein CASSGYLNGANVLTF.

The CDR3 is CASSPKTLAGVYTGELFF. CDR3 nucleotides: TGTGCCAGCAGCCCAAAGACGCTAGCGGGAGTATACACCGGGGAGCTGTTTTTT. The V call is TRBV28, the J call TRBJ2-2, with 10 bases aligning to TRBD2. After removal of 6 bases from V and 3 bases from J, the junction contained 13 bases not matched to a gene. The CDR3 is 18 residues long. Germline CDR1 and CDR2: MDHEN and SYDVKM. The variable domain in full, with the rest retrieved from reference TRBV28 and TRBJ2-2, is DVKVTQSSRYLVKRTGEKVFLECVQDMDHENMFWYRQDPGLGLRLIYFSYDVKMKEKGDIPEGYSVSREKKERFSLILESASTNQTSMYLCASSPKTLAGVYTGELFFGEGSRLTVL.

The V and J genes are TRBV9 and TRBJ1-1; a weak D match, TRBD1 (5 bases). From germline, CDR1 is SGDLS and CDR2 YYNGEE. V gave up 2 bases and J gave up 4 bases, with 12 bases separating them. CDR3 length: 14 residues. The DNA of the CDR3 is TGTGCCAGCAGCGTGCGGCAGGGCGGCACTGAAGCTTTCTTT. Translation: CASSVRQGGTEAFF.

This chain links TRBV18 with TRBJ1-5, with D possibly TRBD1 on 5 matching bases. Trimming shortened V by 6 bases and J by 2 bases, and 11 bases separated the two germline ends. CDR1 and CDR2 (germline): KGHSH, LQKENI. This CDR3 has 14 residues. The CDR3: CASSRDSGNQPQHF. In nucleotides, the CDR3 is TGTGCCAGCTCGCGCGACAGTGGCAATCAGCCCCAGCATTTT.

The chain uses TRBV6-5 and TRBJ2-2, with 7 bases lining up with TRBD1. The CDR3 totals 14 residues. Germline-derived CDR1 and CDR2 are MNHEY and SVGAGI. V dropped 8 bases and J dropped 7; count of bases not matched to a gene: 10. The CDR3, as DNA: TGTGCCAGCCACAGACAGGGTGGTGGCGGGGAGCTGTTTTTT. Protein sequence: CASHRQGGGGELFF.

The chain combines TRBV11-3 with TRBJ2-1; tentative D call: TRBD1 (6 bases). The germline gives CDR1 SGHNT, CDR2 YENEEA. The CDR3 runs to 15 residues. The V and J ends lost 2 bases and 6 bases respectively, with 14 bases between them. CDR3 bases: TGTGCCAGCAGCTTAAATAACAGGGTGAGCAATGAGCAGTTCTTC. Its translation is CASSLNNRVSNEQFF.

V is TRBV28 and J is TRBJ1-1, with TRBD1 matching over 8 bases. The CDR3 consists of 14 residues. Trimming at V came to 7 bases and at J to 1 base, leaving 5 bases not matched to a gene. Germline V CDR1 and CDR2: MDHEN, SYDVKM. CDR3 in DNA: TGTGCCAGCACCCCAGGGGGCGCGAACACTGAAGCTTTCTTT. The encoded protein is CASTPGGANTEAFF.

The gene calls are TRBV7-2 and TRBJ2-2, with D maybe TRBD2 (6 bases). Per germline, CDR1 SGHTA and CDR2 FQGNSA. Deletions cut 5 bases from V and 5 bases from J, with 15 bases between. This CDR3 has 15 residues. Here the CDR3 DNA reads TGTGCCAGCAGCGCAACGGGACTCCGAACCGGGGAGCTGTTTTTT. Translating it yields CASSATGLRTGELFF.

J is TRBJ2-1 and V is TRBV11-2, with TRBD1 identical over 9 bases. The CDR3 covers 16 residues. The germline CDR1 and CDR2 sequences are SGHAT and FQNNGV. V lost 6 bases and J lost 1; bases outside the gene matches: 7. CDR3 amino acids: CASRSWGQGSYNEQFF. As DNA, the CDR3 is TGTGCCAGCAGGTCCTGGGGACAGGGTTCCTACAATGAGCAGTTCTTC.

This rearrangement joins TRBV28 to TRBJ1-5; 9 bases align to TRBD1. V lost 2 bases to trimming and J lost 6 bases; unmatched junction nucleotides: 5. This CDR3 is built from 15 residues. CDR1 is MDHEN and CDR2 is SYDVKM in the germline V gene. CDR3 region: CASSLARDRAQPQHF. For the CDR3, the DNA is TGTGCCAGCAGTTTAGCCCGGGACAGGGCTCAGCCCCAGCATTTT.

Notes on this clone: One end of the junction does not line up with germline, which may come from a read error. V usage is TRBV7-7 and J usage is TRBJ2-5; TRBD1 might be the D (7 bases). Looked up from germline, CDR1 is SSHAT and CDR2 is FNYEAQ (reference sequence). This CDR3 is built from 15 residues. CDR3 amino acids: CASSLTQGGQETQYF. In nucleotides, the CDR3 is TGTGCTAGCAGCTTAACCCAGGGGGGTCAAGAGACCCAGTACTTC.

V and J are TRBV19 and TRBJ2-2, with TRBD1 identical over 8 bases. Germline CDR1 reads LNHDA; CDR2 reads SQIVND (reference sequence). The CDR3 has 16 residues. With V trimmed by 7 bases and J by 6 bases, 13 bases remained unmatched. The CDR3 nucleotides are TGTGCCAGTAAATATACAGGGGGAGGTTTTGCCGGGGAGCTGTTTTTT. This sequence encodes CASKYTGGGFAGELFF. The whole variable domain, filled in from reference TRBV19 and TRBJ2-2, reads DGGITQSPKYLFRKEGQNVTLSCEQNLNHDAMYWYRQDPGQGLRLIYYSQIVNDFQKGDIAEGYSVSREKKESFPLTVTSAQKNPTAFYLCASKYTGGGFAGELFFGEGSRLTVL.

The sample holds one count of this clone. The chain couples TRBV18 to TRBJ2-7; a weak D match, TRBD1 (6 bases). The CDR3 extends over 16 amino acids. V lost 3 bases, J lost 5 bases, and 20 bases lay in between. Germline CDR1 reads KGHSH; CDR2 reads LQKENI. CDR3 coding DNA: TGTGCCAGCTCACCTATCATGACAGTTGAGGGGGACGAGCAGTACTTC. It is translated as CASSPIMTVEGDEQYF.

The chain recombines TRBV6-5 with TRBJ2-7; weak D call: TRBD1 (6 bases). V gave up 8 bases and J gave up 0 bases, with 11 bases separating them. The CDR3 consists of 13 residues. Germline V gives CDR1 MNHEY, CDR2 SVGAGI. CDR3 region: CASGLTGSYEQYF. The CDR3 DNA follows: TGTGCCAGCGGTTTGACAGGCTCCTACGAGCAGTACTTC.

This clone was counted between two and nine times. V usage is TRBV9 and J usage is TRBJ2-3; a weak D match, TRBD2 (5 bases). The germline CDR1 and CDR2 sequences are SGDLS and YYNGEE. V was trimmed by 0 bases and J by 4 bases, leaving 9 bases between them. This CDR3 contains 14 residues. CDR3 nucleotides: TGTGCCAGCAGCGTAGCGGGGAGAGCAGATACGCAGTATTTT. This translates into CASSVAGRADTQYF.